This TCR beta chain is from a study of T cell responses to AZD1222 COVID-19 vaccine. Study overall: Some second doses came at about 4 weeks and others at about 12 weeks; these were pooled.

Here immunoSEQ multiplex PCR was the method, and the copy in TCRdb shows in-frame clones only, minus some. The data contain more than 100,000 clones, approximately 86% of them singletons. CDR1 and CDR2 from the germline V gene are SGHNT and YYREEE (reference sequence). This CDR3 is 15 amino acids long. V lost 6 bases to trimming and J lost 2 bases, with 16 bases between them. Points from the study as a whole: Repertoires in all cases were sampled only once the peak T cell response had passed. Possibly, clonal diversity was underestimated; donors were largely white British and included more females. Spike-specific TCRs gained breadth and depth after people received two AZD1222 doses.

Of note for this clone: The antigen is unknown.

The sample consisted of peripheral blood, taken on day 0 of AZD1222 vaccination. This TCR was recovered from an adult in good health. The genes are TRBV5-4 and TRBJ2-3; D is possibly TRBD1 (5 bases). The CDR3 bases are TGTGCCAGCACCCAGGGCCTGAAGGACACAGATACGCAGTATTTT. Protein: CASTQGLKDTDTQYF.